One sample yielded the 3 T cell receptor beta chains listed below, sequenced in a study of T cell changes during pregnancy in multiple sclerosis (dated by TCRdb to the late 2010s). Receptors were amplified or captured by the immunoSEQ multiplex PCR assay. TCRdb obtained this table from immuneACCESS and retained in-frame rearrangements with V and J assigned. These tables miss some clones; where compared with another copy, unresolved V genes account for less than half of the shortfall, and the remainder is unexplained. The sample has under 90,000 clones on record, 94% of them singletons. More than 0.75% of the sample is held by the ten biggest clonotypes. The material sequenced was peripheral blood, taken in the second trimester of pregnancy. The receptors were gathered from a female donor in good health, enrolled as a control in a pregnancy study.

The gene calls are TRBV9 and TRBJ2-1, with 14 bases fitting TRBD2. This CDR3 has 20 amino acids. With 2 bases clipped from V and 2 bases from J, the junction kept 12 bases outside the gene matches. Germline lookup yields CDR1 SGDLS and CDR2 YYNGEE. CDR3 DNA sequence: TGTGCCAGCAGCGTTGGTGTCGGGACTAGCGGGAGTAGGGCCTACAATGAGCAGTTCTTC. It is translated as CASSVGVGTSGSRAYNEQFF.

This clone has a single count. The chain couples TRBV27 to TRBJ2-3; 10 nucleotides agree with TRBD2. The CDR3 length is 16 residues. V gave up 3 bases and J gave up 5 bases; unmatched junction bases: 8. Germline V CDR1 and CDR2: MNHEY, SMNVEV (reference sequence). The CDR3 DNA sequence: TGTGCCAGCAGTTTGCTAGCGGGAGTGGAGCTAGATACGCAGTATTTT. The encoded protein is CASSLLAGVELDTQYF.

The CDR3 sequence: CATPVADYGYTF. The CDR3, as DNA: TGTGCCACTCCTGTGGCGGACTATGGCTACACCTTC. The rearrangement joins TRBV6-6 to TRBJ1-2; no clear D. Trimming left V 10 bases short and J 3 bases short, with 12 bases between. The CDR3 has 12 amino acids. CDR1 is MNHNY, CDR2 SVGAGI, per germline (reference sequence).